Shown below are 31 T cell receptor beta chains from a single sample sequenced in a study of circulating CD8 cells and anti-PD-1 response in melanoma. Using approximately 15 ng of total RNA, TCR libraries were made with the QIAseq Immune Repertoire TCR panel. TCRdb processed the reads anew with MiXCR; each CDR3 protein has one entry. The sample includes more than 150 distinct CDR3 sequences, roughly 20% of them seen just once. Sorting of live CD3+CD8+TCRalphabeta+ cells by PD-1 and/or TIGIT gave four subsets. Sequenced material: CD8+ T cells from PBMCs, taken at baseline or after one month of anti-PD-1 therapy (not recorded which). These receptors were collected from a human donor with melanoma.

The sample holds a few counts of this clonotype. This chain connects TRBV28 to TRBJ2-5, with 9 bases matching TRBD2. Germline CDR1 and CDR2: MDHEN and SYDVKM. Trimming at V came to 7 bases and at J to 5 bases, leaving 2 bases not matched to a gene. This CDR3 is 12 amino acids long. The CDR3 DNA reads as TGTGCCAGCACCAGCGGGAGGGAGACCCAGTACTTC. This encodes CASTSGRETQYF. Full variable domain (rest looked up from reference TRBV28 and TRBJ2-5): DVKVTQSSRYLVKRTGEKVFLECVQDMDHENMFWYRQDPGLGLRLIYFSYDVKMKEKGDIPEGYSVSREKKERFSLILESASTNQTSMYLCASTSGRETQYFGPGTRLLVL.

This clonotype has only one observation. V is TRBV5-5 and J is TRBJ2-1; TRBD1 agrees at 10 bases. The germline gives CDR1 SGHKS, CDR2 YYEKEE (reference sequence). The CDR3 sequence is 19 residues long. V dropped 4 bases and J dropped 0; count of bases not matched to a gene: 13. The CDR3 spells CASSLPGQGFLSSYNEQFF. CDR3 DNA sequence: TGTGCCAGCAGCCTCCCGGGACAGGGGTTCCTAAGCTCCTACAATGAGCAGTTCTTC.

By share, this clonotype ranks as large. The chain is built from TRBV7-3 and TRBJ2-1; 11 nucleotides line up with TRBD2. Germline CDR1 and CDR2: SGHTA and FQGTGA. J was trimmed by 3 bases and V by 4 bases; bases with no gene match: 14. The CDR3 sequence is 19 residues long. CDR3 in DNA: TGTGCCAGCAGCTCACCCGTTAGGGATAGCGGGGGGGACTACAATGAGCAGTTCTTC. It encodes CASSSPVRDSGGDYNEQFF.

This clonotype appeared once. In this CDR3 the conserved last residue, phenylalanine or tryptophan, is missing, so a read error is likely. This CDR3 reads CASTPNGESYEQYI. The CDR3 DNA reads TGTGCCAGTACCCCTAACGGGGAGTCCTACGAGCAGTACATC. The rearrangement links TRBV19 to TRBJ2-7, with D perhaps TRBD2 (5 bases). Trimming took 7 bases from V and 1 from J, leaving 14 bases between them. CDR3 length equals 14 residues. Germline assignment: CDR1 LNHDA and CDR2 SQIVND (reference sequence).

In its sample, this clonotype is large. The chain is built from TRBV19 and TRBJ2-5, with 9 bases fitting TRBD1. CDR1 is LNHDA and CDR2 is SQIVND in the germline V gene (reference sequence). V shed 7 bases, J shed 4 bases, and the junction held 13 bases outside the gene matches. The CDR3 loop spans 16 amino acids. CDR3 DNA: TGTGCCAGTACCGAAACAGGGGGCAAGGCCGGAGAGACCCAGTACTTC. This encodes CASTETGGKAGETQYF.

This clonotype is classed as hyperexpanded. This sequence joins TRBV29-1 and TRBJ2-5; TRBD1 agrees at 7 bases. V dropped 5 bases and J dropped 2; count of bases not matched to a gene: 5. The CDR3 contains 13 residues. Germline V gene data show CDR1 as SQVTM and CDR2 as ANQGSEA. The CDR3: CSVPGQIQETQYF. Here the CDR3 DNA reads TGCAGCGTTCCGGGACAGATACAAGAGACCCAGTACTTC.

In this sample, this clonotype is large. The CDR3 reads CASRLSGQLYGYTF. In nucleotides, the CDR3 is TGTGCCAGCAGACTCAGTGGACAGCTCTATGGCTACACCTTC. V gene TRBV27 combines with J gene TRBJ1-2; tentatively, D is TRBD1 (6 bases). The CDR3 extends over 14 amino acids. Germline CDR1 and CDR2: MNHEY and SMNVEV (reference sequence). V shed 6 bases and J shed 4 bases, with 15 bases lying between them.

The genes are TRBV23-1 and TRBJ2-1; a possible D gene is TRBD1 (5 bases). TRBV23-1 is designated an ORF whose function remains uncertain. Trimming removed 0 bases from V and 2 bases from J, with 14 bases in between. The CDR3 loop spans 17 amino acids. CDR3 nucleotide sequence: TGCGCCAGCAGTCAATCATTAAAGGGGCCTACCTACAATGAGCAGTTCTTC. It is translated as CASSQSLKGPTYNEQFF.

A word on this clonotype: The conserved closing phenylalanine or tryptophan is absent in this CDR3, likely reflecting a read error. The chain couples TRBV29-1 to TRBJ2-3, with D uncertain. CDR1 is SQVTM and CDR2 is ANQGSEA in the germline V gene. The length of the CDR3 is 13 residues. Written as DNA, the CDR3 is TGCAGCGTTGAAGTTGGACCTACAGACACGCAGTATATT. This sequence encodes CSVEVGPTDTQYI.

By frequency in the sample, this clonotype is medium-sized. The J gene is TRBJ1-2, the V gene TRBV19; no clear D. Trimming left V 11 bases short and J 7 bases short, with 17 bases between. CDR3 length: 12 amino acids. Looked up from germline, CDR1 is LNHDA and CDR2 is SQIVND (reference sequence). The CDR3 reads CACGSVVTGYTF. The CDR3 DNA follows: TGTGCCTGCGGATCGGTAGTGACTGGCTACACCTTC.

This chain connects TRBV19 to TRBJ1-1; D gene unclear. CDR1 and CDR2 (germline): LNHDA, SQIVND (reference sequence). The V end was cut by 5 bases, the J end by 6 bases, with 16 bases between. The CDR3 contains 14 residues. CDR3 loop: CASSPQYPPAEAFF. The CDR3 nucleotides read TGTGCCAGTAGTCCCCAATACCCCCCCGCTGAAGCTTTCTTT.

This clonotype is termed large. The chain joins TRBV11-3 to TRBJ2-3, with 9 bases identical to TRBD1. The J segment lost 0 bases and the V segment lost 5 bases, leaving 3 bases of the junction unmatched. The CDR3 consists of 15 residues. Germline-derived CDR1 and CDR2 are SGHNT and YENEEA. The CDR3 reads CASSPGTGSTDTQYF. DNA for the CDR3: TGTGCCAGCAGCCCTGGGACAGGGAGCACAGATACGCAGTATTTT. The whole variable domain, remainder taken from reference TRBV11-3 and TRBJ2-3, is EAGVVQSPRYKIIEKKQPVAFWCNPISGHNTLYWYLQNLGQGPELLIRYENEEAVDDSQLPKDRFSAERLKGVDSTLKIQPAELGDSAVYLCASSPGTGSTDTQYFGPGTRLTVL.

In its sample, this clonotype is large. The rearrangement joins TRBV9 to TRBJ2-2, with D uncertain. Between the trimmed V and J ends, which lost 0 bases and 5 bases, there was a span of 14 bases. The CDR3 consists of 16 residues. Germline CDR1 is SGDLS and CDR2 is YYNGEE. CDR3 loop: CASSVGRVRRTGELFF. The CDR3, as DNA: TGTGCCAGCAGCGTAGGAAGGGTGCGAAGGACCGGGGAGCTGTTTTTT.

This clonotype is categorized as hyperexpanded (1% or more). The chain recombines TRBV12-5 with TRBJ2-1; D gene ambiguous. This CDR3 region has 12 residues. Per germline, CDR1 LGHNT and CDR2 FRNRAP. The V and J ends lost 3 bases and 8 bases respectively, with 8 bases between them. The CDR3 sequence is CASGFTSDEQFF. The CDR3 DNA reads as TGTGCTAGTGGTTTCACGAGCGATGAGCAGTTCTTC.

This clonotype is large by share. This chain uses TRBV30 with TRBJ1-1; D unclear. This CDR3 region has 12 residues. The V gene lost 1 base and the J gene lost 1 base, with 4 bases spanning the gap. CDR1 is GTSNPN, CDR2 SVGIG, per germline (reference sequence). CDR3 in amino acids: CAWSEENTEAFF. Here the CDR3 DNA reads TGTGCCTGGAGTGAGGAGAACACTGAAGCTTTCTTT.

By frequency in the sample, this clonotype is large. The genes are TRBV6-2 or TRBV6-3 and TRBJ2-7; tentative D call: TRBD1 (5 bases). Germline values: CDR1 MNHEY, CDR2 SVGEGT. V shed 10 bases and J shed 2 bases, with 21 bases lying between them. The CDR3 contains 15 residues. The CDR3 loop reads CATSPPLDKPYEQYF. The CDR3, as DNA: TGTGCCACCTCACCCCCCTTGGACAAGCCCTACGAGCAGTACTTC.

By frequency in the sample, this clonotype is large. V usage is TRBV7-2 and J usage is TRBJ2-7; D may be TRBD1 (6 bases). Germline-derived CDR1 and CDR2 are SGHTA and FQGNSA. The CDR3 is made up of 14 amino acids. With 0 bases removed from V and 4 bases from J, the gap between germline ends came to 10 bases. CDR3 region: CASSLASQGYEQYF. The CDR3 DNA reads as TGTGCCAGCAGCTTAGCGAGTCAGGGGTACGAGCAGTACTTC.

This clonotype was picked up a small number of times. V gene TRBV20-1 combines with J gene TRBJ2-1; TRBD2 matches 9 bases. The CDR3 consists of 16 residues. Germline V lookup: CDR1 DFQATT, CDR2 SNEGSKA (reference sequence). The V and J ends lost 0 bases and 5 bases, in that order; junction bases with no gene match: 8. The CDR3 loop is CSARDAGAGGNNEQFF. Written as DNA, the CDR3 is TGCAGTGCTAGAGATGCGGGAGCGGGGGGTAACAATGAGCAGTTCTTC.

Notes on this clonotype: Germline is not matched at one junction end, which may reflect a read error. This chain connects TRBV2 to TRBJ2-7; D remains unclear. The germline gives CDR1 SNHLY, CDR2 FYNNEI. This CDR3 region has 11 residues. The CDR3 sequence is CTSTDFYVQYF. CDR3 DNA: TGTACCAGCACTGACTTCTACGTGCAGTACTTC.

This chain joins TRBV20-1 and TRBJ2-1; 9 bases are a match to TRBD1. The CDR3 consists of 15 residues. Losses at the gene ends were 4 bases for V and 8 bases for J; bases not matched to a gene: 12. CDR1 and CDR2 (germline): DFQATT, SNEGSKA (reference sequence). DNA of the CDR3: TGCAGTGCTACACGGGACAGGGATCTTCCGGATGAGCAGTTCTTC. Protein product: CSATRDRDLPDEQFF.

Only a few counts were recorded for this clonotype. This sequence joins TRBV19 and TRBJ2-1; D not resolved. The V and J ends lost 3 bases and 5 bases respectively, with 8 bases between them. The CDR3 sequence is 13 residues long. CDR1 LNHDA and CDR2 SQIVND come from the germline V gene (reference sequence). The CDR3 DNA reads as TGTGCCAGTAGTATCAACCTTCACAATGAGCAGTTCTTC. Its protein is CASSINLHNEQFF.

A remark on this clonotype: A read error may account for a junction end that differs from germline. V and J are TRBV2 and TRBJ1-3, with a possible D match to TRBD1 (5 bases). Germline V gives CDR1 SNHLY, CDR2 FYNNEI. The CDR3 spans 14 residues. CDR3 loop: CASSDGGPGNAIYF. The DNA for the CDR3 is TGTGCCAGCAGTGACGGGGGACCTGGAAACGCCATATATTTT.

By its share, this clonotype is medium-sized. The genes are TRBV12-3 or TRBV12-4 and TRBJ2-2, with D hard to call. This CDR3 spans 15 amino acids. The V end was cut by 7 bases, the J end by 3 bases, with 15 bases between. CDR3 region: CASTPLDLYTGELFF. CDR3 DNA: TGTGCCAGCACGCCCCTGGACCTATACACCGGGGAGCTGTTTTTT.

This clonotype is labeled as large. The V gene is TRBV9, the J gene TRBJ2-7; either TRBD1 or TRBD2 may fit D (5 bases each). This CDR3 has 16 residues. Trimming pared 0 bases from V and 0 bases from J, leaving 13 bases between. The germline V gene has CDR1 SGDLS and CDR2 YYNGEE. DNA of the CDR3: TGTGCCAGCAGCGTAGCTACGGGGACCTCCTCCTACGAGCAGTACTTC. This codes for CASSVATGTSSYEQYF.

This clonotype rates as large. The gene calls are TRBV10-3 and TRBJ2-7, with a tentative D call TRBD2 (6 bases). V was shortened by 6 bases and J by 7 bases, with 10 bases between the two germline ends. There are 11 residues in the CDR3. Germline-derived CDR1 and CDR2 are ENHRY and SYGVKD. CDR3 amino acids: CAISAGGEQYF. Here the CDR3 DNA reads TGTGCCATCAGCGCCGGGGGAGAGCAGTACTTC.

By share, this clonotype counts as large. J is TRBJ2-1 and V is TRBV7-2, with TRBD1 as a possible D gene (6 bases). The germline CDR1 and CDR2 sequences are SGHTA and FQGNSA. This CDR3 contains 17 residues. V gave up 0 bases and J gave up 0 bases, with 12 bases separating them. CDR3 in DNA: TGTGCCAGCAGCTTAGCCCTAGGACAGTACTCCTACAATGAGCAGTTCTTC. Protein: CASSLALGQYSYNEQFF.

Judged by abundance, this clonotype is medium-sized. The V gene is TRBV11-3, the J gene TRBJ2-3; TRBD2 matches 8 bases. V lost 4 bases and J lost 0; bases outside the gene matches: 6. Germline CDR1 and CDR2: SGHNT and YENEEA. The length of the CDR3 is 16 residues. Here the CDR3 reads CASSSTSGSSTDTQYF. In DNA, the CDR3 is TGTGCCAGCAGCTCTACTAGCGGATCTAGCACAGATACGCAGTATTTT.

This clonotype was picked up a small number of times. A read error may produce the germline difference seen at one junction end. V usage is TRBV7-2 and J usage is TRBJ1-6; no definite D call. The CDR3 extends over 13 amino acids. Per the germline V gene, CDR1 is SGHTA and CDR2 is FQGNSA. The CDR3 DNA reads TGTGCCACCCGTCTTAAGGGAGGGTCACCCCTCCACTTC. The encoded protein is CATRLKGGSPLHF.

This clonotype is labeled hyperexpanded. The chain employs TRBV19 and TRBJ2-1; D may correspond to TRBD1 or TRBD2 (6 bases each). V was trimmed by 6 bases and J by 6 bases, leaving 12 bases between them. The CDR3 totals 13 residues. From germline, CDR1 is LNHDA and CDR2 SQIVND (reference sequence). In nucleotides, the CDR3 is TGTGCCAGTAGCGGGTCGGGGGCCAATGAGCAGTTCTTC. As protein: CASSGSGANEQFF.

Sample share makes this clonotype medium-sized. The V gene is TRBV19, the J gene TRBJ2-1, with unresolved D. CDR1 and CDR2 from the germline V gene are LNHDA and SQIVND (reference sequence). The CDR3 runs to 12 residues. V was pared by 6 bases and J by 2 bases, with 5 bases between. CDR3 nucleotides: TGTGCCAGTAGAACCCCCTACAATGAGCAGTTCTTC. Its translation: CASRTPYNEQFF.

In the case of this clonotype: It differs at one base from a far larger clone, so likely a read error. V and J are TRBV4-3 and TRBJ2-1; D possibly corresponds to TRBD2 (5 bases). Trimming stripped 0 bases from V and 10 bases from J, with 19 bases between. The CDR3 sequence is 16 residues long. Looked up from germline, CDR1 is LGHNA and CDR2 is YSLEER. CDR3 sequence (DNA): TGCGCCAGCAGCCAAGAAGCCAGCGGTAGCTCCTACGAGCAGTTCTTC. This translates into CASSQEASGSSYEQFF.